This entry concerns a single TCR beta chain. Antigen unknown. This sequence may be a read error, since a much larger clone differs from it by one base. The CDR3 totals 15 residues. Looked up from germline, CDR1 is MNHEY and CDR2 is SMNVEV (reference sequence). V lost 6 bases to trimming and J lost 4 bases, with 17 bases between them. This entry belongs to a study of blood T cells in healthy people across ages. General observations from the study: Fewer expanded clones and more diversity marked long-lived versus aged donors.

A second PCR of roughly 7 to 11 cycles used a sample-barcoded 5' primer and a J-beta primer mix. MiXCR, applied by TCRdb to the 5' RACE reads, yields one record per CDR3 protein. The sample consists of over 500,000 distinct CDR3 sequences, 45% to 60% of them appearing once. Whenever a sample was processed, at least 7 million PBMCs were isolated. The sequence was obtained from a woman aged 80 or older in good health. V is TRBV27 and J is TRBJ2-3; a possible D gene is TRBD1 (7 bases). The sequenced sample was blood. The CDR3: CASSGTVPSADTQYF. Written as DNA, the CDR3 is TGTGCCAGCAGCGGGACAGTCCCTAGCGCAGATACGCAGTATTTT.